The TCR beta chain described here comes from a study of shared clonotypes between healthy human individuals. Study-level points and caveats: Relative to memory subsets, naive subsets generally showed larger estimated richness.

Worth noting for this clone: Antigen specificity is unknown.

The CDR3 covers 16 residues. Germline assignment: CDR1 SGHDT and CDR2 YYEEEE. The trim removed 2 bases at V and 0 bases at J, leaving 5 bases unmatched. Terminally differentiated effector memory CD45RA+ cells were left out of the naive CD8 fraction, which was CD45RO-negative and positively selected for CCR7. The sorted-subset replicate PCRs were given around 0.2 ug DNA, which is tens of thousands of T cell genomes. Data came from immunoSEQ multiplex PCR; TCRdb stores just in-frame clones and leaves some out. The data hold some 800,000 clones, with almost 95% observed a single time. This rearrangement joins TRBV5-6 to TRBJ2-5; 9 bases map to TRBD1. Sequenced sample: naive CD8+ T cells sorted from blood. The TCR was taken from a man aged 25-40 years in good health. The CDR3: CASSFSGTGYQETQYF. In nucleotides, the CDR3 is TGTGCCAGCAGCTTTTCCGGGACAGGGTACCAAGAGACCCAGTACTTC.